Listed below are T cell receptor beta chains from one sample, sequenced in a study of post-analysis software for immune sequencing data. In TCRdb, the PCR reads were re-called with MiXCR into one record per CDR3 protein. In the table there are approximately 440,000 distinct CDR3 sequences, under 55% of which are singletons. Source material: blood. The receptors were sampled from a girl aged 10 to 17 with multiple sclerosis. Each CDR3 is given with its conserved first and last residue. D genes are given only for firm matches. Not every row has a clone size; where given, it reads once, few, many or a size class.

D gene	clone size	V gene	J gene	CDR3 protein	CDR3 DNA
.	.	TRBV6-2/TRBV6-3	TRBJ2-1	CASTQSYEQFF	TGTGCCAGCACCCAGTCATATGAGCAGTTCTTC
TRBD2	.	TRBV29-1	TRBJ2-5	CSAGAGGEETQYF	TGCAGCGCTGGCGCGGGGGGCGAAGAGACCCAGTACTTC
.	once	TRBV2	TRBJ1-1	CASSEVRQKNTEAFF	TGTGCCAGCAGTGAAGTTCGCCAGAAAAACACTGAAGCTTTCTTT
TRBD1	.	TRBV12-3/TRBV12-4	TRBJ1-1	CASSLGQLEAFF	TGTGCCAGCAGTTTGGGACAGCTTGAAGCTTTCTTT
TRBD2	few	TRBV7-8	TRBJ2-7	CASTGLAGVEYEQYF	TGTGCCAGCACGGGACTAGCGGGAGTAGAGTACGAGCAGTACTTC
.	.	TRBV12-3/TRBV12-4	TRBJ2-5	CASSPPWGSGETQYF	TGTGCCAGCAGTCCCCCGTGGGGTTCTGGGGAGACCCAGTACTTC
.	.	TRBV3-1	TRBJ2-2	CASTRHPGSPNTGELFF	TGTGCCAGCACCAGACACCCGGGTTCACCGAACACCGGGGAGCTGTTTTTT
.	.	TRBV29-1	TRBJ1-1	CSVEDRWDTNTEAFF	TGCAGCGTTGAAGACCGCTGGGATACGAACACTGAAGCTTTCTTT
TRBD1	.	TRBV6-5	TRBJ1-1	CASSYRTGYTEAFF	TGTGCCAGCAGTTACCGGACAGGATACACTGAAGCTTTCTTT
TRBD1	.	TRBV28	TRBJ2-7	CASSLLDRDGRIQYF	TGTGCCAGCAGTTTACTCGACAGGGATGGGCGAATTCAGTACTTC
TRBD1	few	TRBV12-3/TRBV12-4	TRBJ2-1	CASGRTGSYNEQFF	TGTGCCAGCGGAAGGACAGGGAGCTACAATGAGCAGTTCTTC
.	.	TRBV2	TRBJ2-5	CASSRGDETQYF	TGTGCCAGCAGTAGAGGGGATGAGACCCAGTACTTC
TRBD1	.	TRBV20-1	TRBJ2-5	CSVNWGQRKETQYF	TGCAGTGTGAATTGGGGACAGCGAAAAGAGACCCAGTACTTC
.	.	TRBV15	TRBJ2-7	CATSRDSTSYEQYF	TGTGCCACCAGCAGAGATAGTACTTCCTACGAGCAGTACTTC
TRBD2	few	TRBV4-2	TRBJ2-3	CASSQDQAAGAVDTQYF	TGTGCCAGCAGCCAAGATCAGGCAGCGGGAGCGGTAGATACGCAGTATTTT
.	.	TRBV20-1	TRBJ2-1	CSASLGASAYNEQFF	TGCAGTGCTAGCCTCGGCGCTAGCGCATACAATGAGCAGTTCTTC
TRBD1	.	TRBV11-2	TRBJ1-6	CASSEVTGVYNSPLHF	TGTGCCAGCAGCGAAGTGACAGGGGTCTATAATTCACCCCTCCACTTT
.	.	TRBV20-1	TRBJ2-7	CSAKPDTYEQYF	TGCAGTGCAAAACCGGACACCTACGAGCAGTACTTC
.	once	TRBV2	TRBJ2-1	CASSAGTSPGTEQFF	TGTGCCAGCAGTGCCGGGACATCCCCCGGGACGGAGCAGTTCTTC
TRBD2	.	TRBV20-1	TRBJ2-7	CSARGAGGGTYEQYF	TGCAGTGCTCGCGGAGCGGGGGGCGGAACCTACGAGCAGTACTTC
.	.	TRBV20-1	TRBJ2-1	CSARRGDSYNEQFF	TGCAGTGCTAGGCGAGGCGACAGCTACAATGAGCAGTTCTTC
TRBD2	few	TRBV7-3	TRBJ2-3	CASSLSGRGANTQYF	TGTGCCAGCAGCCTTAGCGGGAGGGGAGCGAATACGCAGTATTTT
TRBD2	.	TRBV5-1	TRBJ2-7	CASSFWTSGESSYEQYF	TGCGCCAGCAGCTTCTGGACTAGCGGGGAATCGAGCTACGAGCAGTACTTC
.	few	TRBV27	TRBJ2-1	CTSSSVGQGGYEQFF	TGTACCAGCAGCTCCGTCGGGCAGGGGGGATATGAGCAGTTCTTC
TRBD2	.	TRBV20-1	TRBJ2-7	CSARRLALRWAYEQYF	TGCAGTGCCAGACGACTAGCGCTCCGGTGGGCCTACGAGCAGTACTTC
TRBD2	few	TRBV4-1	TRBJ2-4	CASSSRLAGAGEQYF	TGCGCCAGCAGCTCCAGACTAGCGGGAGCTGGGGAGCAGTACTTC
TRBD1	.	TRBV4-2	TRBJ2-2	CASSGHFGGQGTGVTTGELFF	TGTGCCAGCAGCGGCCACTTCGGGGGACAGGGGACGGGAGTGACCACCGGGGAGCTGTTTTTT
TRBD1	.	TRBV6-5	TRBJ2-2	CASRDRENTGELFF	TGTGCCAGCAGGGACAGGGAGAACACCGGGGAGCTGTTTTTT
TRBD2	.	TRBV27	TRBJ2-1	CASSITSGSRWNNEQFF	TGTGCCAGCAGTATAACTAGCGGGAGTAGATGGAACAATGAGCAGTTCTTC
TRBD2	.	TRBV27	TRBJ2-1	CASSFSSGGHNEQFF	TGTGCCAGCAGTTTCTCTAGCGGGGGTCACAATGAGCAGTTCTTC
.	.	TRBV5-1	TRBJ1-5	CASSPGRGDQPQHF	TGCGCCAGCAGCCCGGGCAGGGGTGATCAGCCCCAGCATTTT
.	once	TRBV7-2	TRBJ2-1	CASSPQRLNNEQFF	TGTGCCAGCAGCCCCCAGCGGCTAAACAATGAGCAGTTCTTC